These 4 T cell receptor beta chains originate from one sample sequenced in a study of blood T cell repertoires in COVID-19 (dated by TCRdb to the early 2020s). Preparation of the library involved the immunoSEQ multiplex PCR assay. Drawn from immuneACCESS, this table holds only the in-frame rearrangements with V and J called that TCRdb kept. Clones are partly lost; checked studies trace under half to an unresolved V gene and leave the rest unexplained. This sample lists a few hundred thousand clones; around 87% were detected once. 2.3% of the sample goes to the ten largest clones. The sequenced material came from peripheral blood. The receptors were gathered from a woman aged 45-60 years with acute or convalescent COVID-19.

This chain joins TRBV5-6 and TRBJ2-1; no firm D call. Germline values: CDR1 SGHDT, CDR2 YYEEEE. The CDR3 has 14 residues. V was shortened by 4 bases and J by 0 bases, with 8 bases between the two germline ends. CDR3 loop: CASSPPSSYNEQFF. The CDR3 region has the DNA TGTGCCAGCAGCCCTCCTAGCTCCTACAATGAGCAGTTCTTC.

The rearrangement links TRBV6-6 to TRBJ1-1, with 8 bases that match TRBD1. Germline-derived CDR1 and CDR2 are MNHNY and SVGAGI (reference sequence). The CDR3 spans 16 residues. The junction had 9 bases not matched to a gene; V was cut back by 5 bases and J by 1 base. The CDR3, as DNA: TGTGCCAGCAGTCCAACAGGGGGTAATGGGAACACTGAAGCTTTCTTT. Amino acid sequence: CASSPTGGNGNTEAFF.

The chain links TRBV4-1 to TRBJ2-6; D is possibly TRBD1 (5 bases). With 1 base removed from V and 0 bases from J, the gap between germline ends came to 10 bases. Germline CDR1 reads MGHRA; CDR2 reads YSYEKL. This CDR3 contains 17 residues. CDR3 sequence (DNA): TGCGCCAGCAGCCAAGTAGCAGGGCCCTCTGGGGCCAACGTCCTGACTTTC. Amino acid sequence: CASSQVAGPSGANVLTF.

About this clone: Other DNA sequences in this sample translate to the same CDR3. V usage is TRBV5-1 and J usage is TRBJ1-1; 8 positions match TRBD1. CDR3 length: 15 residues. From germline, CDR1 is SGHRS and CDR2 YFSETQ. V dropped 2 bases and J dropped 1; count of bases not matched to a gene: 4. CDR3 coding DNA: TGCGCCAGCAGCTTTACCGGGACAGGGAACACTGAAGCTTTCTTT. Translation: CASSFTGTGNTEAFF.